This record concerns one T cell receptor (beta chain) sequence. Seattle researchers signed up patients amid active infection and tracked them longitudinally. The data were taken from a study of blood T cell repertoires in COVID-19. Looking at the study overall: Some COVID-19 samples were acute and others convalescent; all came from the United States, Italy and Spain. T cells, B-cell-depleted T cells, or PBMCs supplied cDNA or gDNA.

CDR1 and CDR2 from the germline V gene are SGHNT and YENEEA. This CDR3 spans 14 amino acids. Trimming took 2 bases from V and 8 from J, leaving 15 bases between them. Study processing details: Counts of nucleated cells, estimated from reference gene primer amplification, were obtained. The data were produced by immunoSEQ multiplex PCR, yet TCRdb's version contains in-frame clones alone and is incomplete. V, J and clone size were drawn from that table, and D and trimming were deduced from the DNA. This sample yields some 160,000 clones, of which about 85% are seen a single time; approximately 8% belongs to the top ten.

This TCR was sampled from a woman of 80 years or more with COVID-19, enrolled during active disease. The sample taken for sequencing was peripheral blood. The chain combines TRBV11-3 with TRBJ1-2; D not certain. CDR3 coding DNA: TGTGCCAGCAGCTTATATAACAGCAGGCCCGGCTACACCTTC. It encodes CASSLYNSRPGYTF. Full variable domain (rest looked up from reference TRBV11-3 and TRBJ1-2): EAGVVQSPRYKIIEKKQPVAFWCNPISGHNTLYWYLQNLGQGPELLIRYENEEAVDDSQLPKDRFSAERLKGVDSTLKIQPAELGDSAVYLCASSLYNSRPGYTFGSGTRLTVV.